The 4 T cell receptor beta chains given below trace back to one sample, sequenced in a study of blood T cells in healthy people across ages (dated by TCRdb to the mid-2010s). The library came from 5' RACE. A second PCR of roughly 7 to 11 cycles was performed with a sample-barcoded 5' primer and a J-beta primer mix. TCRdb handled the public reads itself, with Q25 trimming in fastp and clone calling in MiXCR, and kept productive beta chains. Each entry merges the rows of one CDR3 protein and shows their most common DNA and genes. Across this sample there are 1.5 million to 2 million distinct CDR3 sequences, with roughly two fifths seen only once. Approximately 22% of the sample lies in the top ten. The specimen sequenced was blood. Every receptor here comes from a human donor in good health.

This chain connects TRBV12-3 or TRBV12-4 to TRBJ2-3; D is uncertain. The CDR3 is 17 residues long. V gave up 3 bases and J gave up 2 bases, with 18 bases separating them. The CDR3 coding sequence is TGTGCCAGCAGTTTTGAGCCGGCTCAGCTTAACACAGATACGCAGTATTTT. Protein product: CASSFEPAQLNTDTQYF.

In its sample, this clonotype was seen a few times. The J gene is TRBJ2-1, the V gene TRBV7-6, with 7 bases matching TRBD2. CDR1 and CDR2 from the germline V gene are SGHVS and FNYEAQ. V lost 3 bases and J lost 3; bases outside the gene matches: 11. The CDR3 length is 17 residues. The CDR3 spells CASSFLSGAQNYNEQFF. CDR3 sequence (DNA): TGTGCCAGCAGCTTCCTAAGCGGGGCTCAAAACTACAATGAGCAGTTCTTC.

J is TRBJ1-2 and V is TRBV29-1; D remains unclear. The germline V gene encodes CDR1 SQVTM and CDR2 ANQGSEA. The germline V and J ends were trimmed by 4 bases and 3 bases, with 12 bases remaining between them. The CDR3 is made up of 13 amino acids. The CDR3 reads CSVAGTSDYGYTF. The CDR3 DNA follows: TGCAGCGTTGCCGGAACCTCCGACTATGGCTACACCTTC.

This clonotype was seen a few times. The chain couples TRBV6-2 or TRBV6-3 to TRBJ2-7; D gene uncertain. The germline gives CDR1 MNHEY, CDR2 SVGEGT. This CDR3 is built from 18 residues. V lost 7 bases and J lost 4, with 29 bases in between. CDR3: CASNPWSKISAATYEQYF. CDR3 nucleotide sequence: TGTGCCAGCAACCCATGGAGCAAAATATCGGCTGCCACGTACGAGCAGTACTTC.